This is a list of T cell receptor beta chains from one sample in a study of blood T cells in healthy people across ages. TCRdb called the 5' RACE reads again in MiXCR, with one record for every CDR3 protein. The table includes hundreds of thousands of distinct CDR3 sequences, approximately 29% detected once. Material for sequencing was blood. The receptors here all came from a woman of 80 years or more in good health. The CDR3 runs from the conserved cysteine through the conserved F or W. Fields, in order: D gene, clone size, V gene, J gene, CDR3 DNA, CDR3 protein. The D gene is left open where the match is weak. Clone size is shown for a subset of rows, as once, few, many or a class of expanded clone.

d_call: TRBD2; clone_size: many; v_call: TRBV9; j_call: TRBJ2-3; cdr3_nt: TGTGCCAGCAGCTTACGACTAGCGCTAGGCCTCCCGGATACGCAGTATTTT; cdr3_aa: CASSLRLALGLPDTQYF
d_call: -; clone_size: once; v_call: TRBV5-1; j_call: TRBJ2-7; cdr3_nt: TGCGCCAGCAGGGCGGACAGACCCTACGAGCAGTACTTC; cdr3_aa: CASRADRPYEQYF
d_call: -; clone_size: many; v_call: TRBV4-2; j_call: TRBJ1-3; cdr3_nt: TGTGCCAGCAGCCAAGATATAGGCCTAGGAAACACCATATATTTT; cdr3_aa: CASSQDIGLGNTIYF
d_call: TRBD1; clone_size: many; v_call: TRBV5-1; j_call: TRBJ2-5; cdr3_nt: TGCGCCAGCAGAGCAGGGGGCGCCCCAGAGACCCAGTACTTC; cdr3_aa: CASRAGGAPETQYF
d_call: TRBD2; clone_size: once; v_call: TRBV20-1; j_call: TRBJ2-4; cdr3_nt: TGCAGTGCTAGAGTTCCGGGACTAACTCTAGCCAAAAACATTCAGTACTTC; cdr3_aa: CSARVPGLTLAKNIQYF
d_call: -; clone_size: few; v_call: TRBV7-8; j_call: TRBJ1-4; cdr3_nt: TGTGCCAGCAGCTTAGGGGGTCCGGGGCCAAGGTTTTTT; cdr3_aa: CASSLGGPGPRFF
d_call: -; clone_size: many; v_call: TRBV6-2/TRBV6-3; j_call: TRBJ2-1; cdr3_nt: TGTGCCAGCAACGGGGGGCTTGAGCAGTTCTTC; cdr3_aa: CASNGGLEQFF
d_call: -; clone_size: -; v_call: TRBV5-1; j_call: TRBJ2-3; cdr3_nt: TGCGCCAGCAGCTTGGGCTCGGGAGAAGATACGCAGTATTTT; cdr3_aa: CASSLGSGEDTQYF
d_call: -; clone_size: -; v_call: TRBV29-1; j_call: TRBJ2-7; cdr3_nt: TGCAGCGTTGGCCTCCTGGCCGGGTCCTACGAGCAGTACTTC; cdr3_aa: CSVGLLAGSYEQYF
d_call: -; clone_size: many; v_call: TRBV29-1; j_call: TRBJ2-3; cdr3_nt: TGCAGCGTTGATGTGGCGAGCACAGATACGCAGTATTTT; cdr3_aa: CSVDVASTDTQYF
d_call: TRBD1; clone_size: -; v_call: TRBV5-1; j_call: TRBJ2-7; cdr3_nt: TGCGCCAGCAGCTTGGTAGACAGGGATAGGTCCTACGAGCAGTACTTC; cdr3_aa: CASSLVDRDRSYEQYF
d_call: TRBD1; clone_size: many; v_call: TRBV11-2; j_call: TRBJ1-1; cdr3_nt: TGTGCCAGCAGCCCCAAGGGACAGGGAAACACTGAAGCTTTCTTT; cdr3_aa: CASSPKGQGNTEAFF
d_call: -; clone_size: -; v_call: TRBV7-2; j_call: TRBJ2-1; cdr3_nt: TGTGCCAGCAGCTTGACGATCTTCGATGAGCAGTTCTTC; cdr3_aa: CASSLTIFDEQFF
d_call: TRBD1; clone_size: -; v_call: TRBV27; j_call: TRBJ1-1; cdr3_nt: TGTGCCAGCAGACGGGACAGGGGATGGAACACTGAAGCTTTCTTT; cdr3_aa: CASRRDRGWNTEAFF
d_call: -; clone_size: many; v_call: TRBV6-2/TRBV6-3; j_call: TRBJ2-1; cdr3_nt: TGTGCCAGCAGTTGGGGGCTTCACAATGAGCAGTTCTTC; cdr3_aa: CASSWGLHNEQFF
d_call: TRBD2; clone_size: few; v_call: TRBV6-1; j_call: TRBJ2-1; cdr3_nt: TGTGCCAGCAGTGAAGCGGCACGGGGGGGCCGGAATGAGCAGTTCTTC; cdr3_aa: CASSEAARGGRNEQFF
d_call: -; clone_size: many; v_call: TRBV20-1; j_call: TRBJ2-1; cdr3_nt: TGCAGTGCTAGAGCTCTTCGGGGTTACAATGAGCAGTTCTTC; cdr3_aa: CSARALRGYNEQFF
d_call: TRBD1; clone_size: -; v_call: TRBV24-1; j_call: TRBJ1-1; cdr3_nt: TGTGCCACCAGTGGGAGGACAGGGAACTCTGAAGCTTTCTTT; cdr3_aa: CATSGRTGNSEAFF
d_call: -; clone_size: many; v_call: TRBV20-1; j_call: TRBJ2-5; cdr3_nt: TGCAGTGCCGGTAACCCGGTTGGCTTAGAGGACGAGACCCAGTACTTC; cdr3_aa: CSAGNPVGLEDETQYF
d_call: -; clone_size: -; v_call: TRBV7-2; j_call: TRBJ1-4; cdr3_nt: TGTGCCAGCAGCCTCAATCAGCAAGAACTGTTTTTT; cdr3_aa: CASSLNQQELFF
d_call: TRBD1; clone_size: once; v_call: TRBV7-2; j_call: TRBJ2-7; cdr3_nt: TGTGCCAGCAGCTTAGCCCGGACAGGGCACGAGCAGTACTTC; cdr3_aa: CASSLARTGHEQYF
d_call: TRBD1; clone_size: many; v_call: TRBV3-1; j_call: TRBJ2-4; cdr3_nt: TGTGCCAGCAGCCAAGTACAGGGGGCGAGTCGGGCCATTCAGTACTTC; cdr3_aa: CASSQVQGASRAIQYF
d_call: TRBD1; clone_size: many; v_call: TRBV20-1; j_call: TRBJ1-2; cdr3_nt: TGCAGTGCAACAGGGGTCTATGGCTACACCTTC; cdr3_aa: CSATGVYGYTF
d_call: -; clone_size: -; v_call: TRBV7-2; j_call: TRBJ2-7; cdr3_nt: TGTGCCAGCAGCTTATATATGGCAGGGTGCGGCGGGCAGTACTTC; cdr3_aa: CASSLYMAGCGGQYF
d_call: TRBD2; clone_size: few; v_call: TRBV30; j_call: TRBJ2-5; cdr3_nt: TGTGCCTGGAGTGGGGTTCTGAAGGCTAGCGGGGAGCACCAAGAGACCCAGTACTTC; cdr3_aa: CAWSGVLKASGEHQETQYF
d_call: -; clone_size: -; v_call: TRBV7-9; j_call: TRBJ2-2; cdr3_nt: TGTGCCAGCAGCCCGGAACGGGTCGGGGAGCTGTTTTTT; cdr3_aa: CASSPERVGELFF
d_call: TRBD2; clone_size: many; v_call: TRBV7-9; j_call: TRBJ2-5; cdr3_nt: TGTGCCAGCAGCCCCGGACTAGCGGGGGGACGTAGGGAGACCCAGTACTTC; cdr3_aa: CASSPGLAGGRRETQYF
d_call: -; clone_size: many; v_call: TRBV4-3; j_call: TRBJ1-1; cdr3_nt: TGCGCCAGCAGCCCTACAACGATCGGGAACACTGAAGCTTTCTTT; cdr3_aa: CASSPTTIGNTEAFF
d_call: -; clone_size: -; v_call: TRBV6-2/TRBV6-3; j_call: TRBJ2-3; cdr3_nt: TGTGCCAGCAGCCATCACACGCCAGATACGCAGTATTTT; cdr3_aa: CASSHHTPDTQYF
d_call: -; clone_size: -; v_call: TRBV9; j_call: TRBJ2-1; cdr3_nt: TGTGCCAGCAGCGTACTTAGCGTAGAGACCCAGTTCTTC; cdr3_aa: CASSVLSVETQFF
d_call: -; clone_size: -; v_call: TRBV20-1; j_call: TRBJ1-1; cdr3_nt: TGCAGTGCTAGGCCAACGACCGGAAAGAACACTGAAGCTTTCTTT; cdr3_aa: CSARPTTGKNTEAFF
d_call: -; clone_size: many; v_call: TRBV12-3/TRBV12-4; j_call: TRBJ1-2; cdr3_nt: TGTGCCAGCAGTTTAGACAGGGTGAGCTATGGCTACACCTTC; cdr3_aa: CASSLDRVSYGYTF
d_call: -; clone_size: many; v_call: TRBV20-1; j_call: TRBJ2-3; cdr3_nt: TGCAGTGCTAGAGAAAGCGGTTCCACAGATACGCAGTATTTT; cdr3_aa: CSARESGSTDTQYF
d_call: -; clone_size: many; v_call: TRBV5-5; j_call: TRBJ1-2; cdr3_nt: TGTGCCAGCAGCTTGGAGGTCAATGCTAACTATGGCTACACCTTC; cdr3_aa: CASSLEVNANYGYTF
d_call: -; clone_size: -; v_call: TRBV20-1; j_call: TRBJ2-5; cdr3_nt: TGCAGTGCTAGAGATCAGAGGGGGTGGGAGACCCAGTACTTC; cdr3_aa: CSARDQRGWETQYF
d_call: TRBD2; clone_size: many; v_call: TRBV7-2; j_call: TRBJ2-5; cdr3_nt: TGTGCCAGCAGCTCGACTAGCGGGGGTCGGGAGACCCAGTACTTC; cdr3_aa: CASSSTSGGRETQYF
d_call: TRBD2; clone_size: -; v_call: TRBV13; j_call: TRBJ2-1; cdr3_nt: TGTGCCAGCAGCTTATGGGGGACTAAAAACAATGAGCAGTTCTTC; cdr3_aa: CASSLWGTKNNEQFF
d_call: -; clone_size: many; v_call: TRBV7-3; j_call: TRBJ2-1; cdr3_nt: TGTGCCAGCAGCTTAACGTTAACCCATGAGCAGTTCTTC; cdr3_aa: CASSLTLTHEQFF
d_call: TRBD1; clone_size: -; v_call: TRBV12-3/TRBV12-4; j_call: TRBJ2-1; cdr3_nt: TGTGCCAGCAGTTTGACAGGGTCGGATGAGCAGTTCTTC; cdr3_aa: CASSLTGSDEQFF
d_call: TRBD1; clone_size: few; v_call: TRBV27; j_call: TRBJ2-3; cdr3_nt: TGTGCCAGCAGTTTTTCAACAGGGGTTGCCTACACAGATACGCAGTATTTT; cdr3_aa: CASSFSTGVAYTDTQYF
d_call: -; clone_size: many; v_call: TRBV28; j_call: TRBJ2-3; cdr3_nt: TGTGCCAGCAGTTGGGGGGGACAGGCTGCAGATACGCAGTATTTT; cdr3_aa: CASSWGGQAADTQYF